The rows below give T cell receptor beta chains drawn from one sample of a study of graft-versus-host responses after intestinal transplantation. Using immunoSEQ multiplex PCR, the repertoire was profiled, and TCRdb retains in-frame clones only, with some absent. The data contain 33,000 or so clones, about 95% of them seen just once; the ten biggest clones take up 0.65% to 0.95%. The sequences come from PBMCs, collected 16 days after intestinal transplant. The receptors originated from a human patient who received an intestinal transplant, so some T cells may come from the graft donor. Each CDR3 is given with its conserved first and last residue. The order of the fields is J gene, clone size, D gene, V gene, CDR3 DNA, CDR3 protein. A D gene is named only where the DNA matches it firmly. Rows give clone size only sometimes, using once, few, many, or a class for an expanded clone.

>TRBJ2-1|.|.|TRBV7-2
TGTGCCAGCAGCTTAAGCCTAGATGTTAATGAGCAGTTCTTC
CASSLSLDVNEQFF
>TRBJ1-1|.|.|TRBV15
TGTGCCACCAGCAGAGGAGGGTGGGCGGGGTACACTGAAGCTTTCTTT
CATSRGGWAGYTEAFF
>TRBJ2-3|.|.|TRBV6-4
TGTGCCAGCAGTGTAAGCGGAGGGGACACAGATACGCAGTATTTT
CASSVSGGDTDTQYF
>TRBJ2-7|.|.|TRBV2
TGTGCCAGCAGTGAATCTAGGGTACCAGGAGTCGAGCAGTACTTC
CASSESRVPGVEQYF
>TRBJ2-7|.|TRBD2|TRBV7-8
TGTGCCAGCAGCTTAGCGCTGGCCCTTGACCTTCGAAGGGTAGCGGGAACCTACGAGCAGTACTTC
CASSLALALDLRRVAGTYEQYF
>TRBJ2-7|.|.|TRBV2
TGTGCCAGCAACTCTGACACGGGTCTTTTATCCTACGAGCAGTACTTC
CASNSDTGLLSYEQYF
>TRBJ2-7|once|.|TRBV9
TGTGCCAGCAGCGTAGACGGGTCCTACGAGCAGTACTTC
CASSVDGSYEQYF
>TRBJ1-1|.|.|TRBV6-6
TGTGCCAGCAGGTACGGGCCCCCGCTGAACACTGAAGCTTTCTTT
CASRYGPPLNTEAFF
>TRBJ1-4|.|.|TRBV4-1
TGCGCCAGCAGCCTATCCTTCGAAGGCAGGGCTTTTTACGAAAAACTGTTTTTT
CASSLSFEGRAFYEKLFF
>TRBJ1-6|.|.|TRBV4-3
TGCGCCAGCAGCCAAGGGGGAAGGACTTATAATTCACCCCTCCACTTT
CASSQGGRTYNSPLHF
>TRBJ1-4|.|.|TRBV9
TGTGCCAGCAGCCCCAGTGGGGGCCTCGGAGAAAAACTGTTTTTT
CASSPSGGLGEKLFF
>TRBJ1-6|.|TRBD1|TRBV18
TGTGCCAGCTCACCCCTTAGACAGGGCGGATATAATTCACCCCTCCACTTT
CASSPLRQGGYNSPLHF
>TRBJ1-5|.|TRBD1|TRBV28
TGTGCCAGCAGTTCATACTACTGGGACAGGGGGCGGGGGATTCAGCCCCAGCATTTT
CASSSYYWDRGRGIQPQHF
>TRBJ1-4|.|.|TRBV7-9
TGTGCCAGCAGCCCCGACAGTGATAATGAAAAACTGTTTTTT
CASSPDSDNEKLFF
>TRBJ1-2|.|.|TRBV2
TGTGCCAGCATCCCCGGACCGGGCGACTTCTATGGCTACACCTTC
CASIPGPGDFYGYTF
>TRBJ1-3|.|.|TRBV7-2
TGTGCCAGCAGCTATGGGGGACCCTCTGGAAACACCATATATTTT
CASSYGGPSGNTIYF
>TRBJ2-2|.|.|TRBV4-2
TGTGCCAGCAGCAGCCTCTCCCGGGGCCCGTACTCCGGGGAGCTGTTTTTT
CASSSLSRGPYSGELFF
>TRBJ1-4|.|TRBD1|TRBV5-5
TGTGCCAGCAGCTTGACAGGGGGGCTTAATGAAAAACTGTTTTTT
CASSLTGGLNEKLFF